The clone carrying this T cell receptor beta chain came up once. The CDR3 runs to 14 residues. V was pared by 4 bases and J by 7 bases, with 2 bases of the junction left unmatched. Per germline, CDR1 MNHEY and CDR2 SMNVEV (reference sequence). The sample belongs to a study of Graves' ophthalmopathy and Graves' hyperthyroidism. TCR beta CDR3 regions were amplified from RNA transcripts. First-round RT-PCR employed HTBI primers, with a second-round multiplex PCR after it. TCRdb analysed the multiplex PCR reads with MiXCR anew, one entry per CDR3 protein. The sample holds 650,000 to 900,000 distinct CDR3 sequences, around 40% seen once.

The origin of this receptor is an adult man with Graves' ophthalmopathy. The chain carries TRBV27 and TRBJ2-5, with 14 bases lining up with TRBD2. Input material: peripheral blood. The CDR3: CASSSTSGGGTQYF. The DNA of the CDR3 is TGTGCCAGCAGTTCGACTAGCGGGGGGGGGACCCAGTACTTC.